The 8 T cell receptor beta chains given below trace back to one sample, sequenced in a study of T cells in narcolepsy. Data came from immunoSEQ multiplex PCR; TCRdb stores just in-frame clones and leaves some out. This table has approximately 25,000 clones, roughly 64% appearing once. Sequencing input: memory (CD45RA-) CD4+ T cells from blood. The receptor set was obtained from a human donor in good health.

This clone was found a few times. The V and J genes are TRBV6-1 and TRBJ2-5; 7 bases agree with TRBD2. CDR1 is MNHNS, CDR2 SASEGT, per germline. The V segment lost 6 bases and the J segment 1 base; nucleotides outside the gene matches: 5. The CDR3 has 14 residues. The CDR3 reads CASSGGLVQETQYF. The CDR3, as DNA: TGTGCCAGCAGCGGAGGACTAGTCCAAGAGACCCAGTACTTC.

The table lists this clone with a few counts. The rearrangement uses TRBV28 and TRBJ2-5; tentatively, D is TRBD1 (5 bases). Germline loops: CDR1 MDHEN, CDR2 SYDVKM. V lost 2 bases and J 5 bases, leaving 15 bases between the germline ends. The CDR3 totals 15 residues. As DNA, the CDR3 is TGTGCCAGCAGTTTAGGGTCAGGGTACGGCGAGACCCAGTACTTC. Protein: CASSLGSGYGETQYF.

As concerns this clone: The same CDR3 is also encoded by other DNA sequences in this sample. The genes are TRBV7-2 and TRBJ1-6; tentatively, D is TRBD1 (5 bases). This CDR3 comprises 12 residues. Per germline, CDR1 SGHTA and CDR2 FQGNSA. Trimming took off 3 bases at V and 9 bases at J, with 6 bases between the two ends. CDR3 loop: CASSLGGSPLHF. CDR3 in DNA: TGTGCCAGCAGCTTGGGGGGTTCACCCCTCCACTTT.

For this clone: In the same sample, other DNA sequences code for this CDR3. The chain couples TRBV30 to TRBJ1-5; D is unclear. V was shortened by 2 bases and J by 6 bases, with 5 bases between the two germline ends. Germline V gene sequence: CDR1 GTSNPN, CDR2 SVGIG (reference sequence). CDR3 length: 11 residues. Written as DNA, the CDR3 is TGTGCCTGGAGTAAGGGTCAGCCCCAGCATTTT. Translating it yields CAWSKGQPQHF.

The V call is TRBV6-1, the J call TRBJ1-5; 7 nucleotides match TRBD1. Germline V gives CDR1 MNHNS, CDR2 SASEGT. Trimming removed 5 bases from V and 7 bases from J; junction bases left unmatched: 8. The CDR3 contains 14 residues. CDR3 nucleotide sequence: TGTGCCAGCAGTCAACAAGGGGGCGCGCAGCCCCAGCATTTT. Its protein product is CASSQQGGAQPQHF.

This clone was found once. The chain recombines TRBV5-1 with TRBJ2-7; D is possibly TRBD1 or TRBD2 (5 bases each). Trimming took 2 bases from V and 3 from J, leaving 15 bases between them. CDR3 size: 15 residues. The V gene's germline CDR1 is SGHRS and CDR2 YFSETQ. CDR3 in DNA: TGCGCCAGCAGCTTCGGGTGGGACCACCGCTACGAGCAGTACTTC. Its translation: CASSFGWDHRYEQYF.

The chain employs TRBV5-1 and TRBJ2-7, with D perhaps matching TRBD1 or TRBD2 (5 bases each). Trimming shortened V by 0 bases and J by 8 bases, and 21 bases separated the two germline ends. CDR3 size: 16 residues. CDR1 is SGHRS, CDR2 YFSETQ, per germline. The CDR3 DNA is TGCGCCAGCAGCTTGGCCCCCGGCCAGGGAGAGGGTCAGCAGTACTTC. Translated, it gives CASSLAPGQGEGQQYF.

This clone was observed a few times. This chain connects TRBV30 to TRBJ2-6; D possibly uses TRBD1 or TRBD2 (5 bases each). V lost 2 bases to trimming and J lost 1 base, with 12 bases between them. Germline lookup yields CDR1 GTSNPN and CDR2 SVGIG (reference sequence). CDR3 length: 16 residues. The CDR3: CAWSPFWGSGANVLTF. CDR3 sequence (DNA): TGTGCCTGGAGTCCTTTTTGGGGGTCTGGGGCCAACGTCCTGACTTTC.